This T cell receptor beta chain was retrieved from a study of blood T cells in healthy people across ages. Germline lookup yields CDR1 DFQATT and CDR2 SNEGSKA (reference sequence). CDR3 length: 13 residues. Primed by a sample-barcoded 5' primer and a J-beta primer mix, a second PCR proceeded for about 6 to 11 cycles. TCRdb reanalysed the 5' RACE reads using MiXCR and keeps one entry per CDR3 protein. The table records over a million distinct CDR3 sequences, approximately 26% of them present only once. These records were also assigned to another study, of T cells of mothers and their children. Per that study: Among related mother-child pairs, overlap was slightly higher than in unrelated pairs, though not significantly.

The TCR comes from a girl aged 2-10 years in good health. Sequencing used blood. This chain joins TRBV20-1 and TRBJ2-5; D uncertain. The closer fit of TRBJ2-7 to the DNA end suggests the J call may be wrong. As DNA, the CDR3 is TGCAGTGCTATCTCCGGGTCTAGAGACGAGCAGTACTTC. It encodes CSAISGSRDEQYF.